This record concerns one T cell receptor beta chain sequence. The record originates from a study of cytomegalovirus exposure and HLA in healthy donors. The V and J ends lost 2 bases and 5 bases respectively, with 3 bases between them. The CDR3 extends over 12 amino acids. Germline V gives CDR1 MNHEY, CDR2 SVGAGI. Method: immunoSEQ multiplex PCR; TCRdb's copy keeps in-frame clones and lacks some. The sample records 150,000 to 200,000 clones, 96% being singletons. V usage is TRBV6-5 and J usage is TRBJ2-2, with D unclear. Sequenced material: PBMCs. The TCR originated in a young woman in good health and CMV-seronegative. CDR3 in amino acids: CASSYQTGELFF. The CDR3 DNA reads as TGTGCCAGCAGTTACCAGACCGGGGAGCTGTTTTTT.